This passage covers 23 T cell receptor beta chains from one sample sequenced in a study of radiotherapy plus CTLA-4 blockade in lung cancer. Sequencing used immunoSEQ multiplex PCR; TCRdb keeps in-frame clones, though not all of them. The sample shows approximately 46,000 clones, approximately 84% of them seen only once. The sample here was peripheral blood, taken from a patient treated with radiotherapy plus ipilimumab. The source is a human donor with non-small cell lung cancer whose response to radiotherapy plus ipilimumab could not be evaluated.

The rearrangement uses TRBV9 and TRBJ2-1; 8 positions match TRBD2. The germline CDR1 and CDR2 sequences are SGDLS and YYNGEE. The CDR3 loop spans 15 amino acids. Trimming cost V 3 bases and J 7 bases; bases outside gene matches: 9. DNA of the CDR3: TGTGCCAGCAGCGCGAGCGGGAGTATGTCAAATGAGCAGTTCTTC. Protein product: CASSASGSMSNEQFF.

The chain links TRBV28 to TRBJ2-7; 7 nucleotides match TRBD1. Trimming removed 5 bases from V and 8 bases from J; junction bases left unmatched: 3. Germline CDR1 MDHEN, CDR2 SYDVKM. There are 11 residues in the CDR3. In DNA form, the CDR3 reads TGTGCCAGCAGTGAAGGGGGCAAGCAGTACTTC. Protein sequence: CASSEGGKQYF.

V is TRBV7-2 and J is TRBJ1-1; D not certain. V gave up 2 bases and J gave up 1 base, with 8 bases separating them. The CDR3 has 14 residues. Germline V gene sequence: CDR1 SGHTA, CDR2 FQGNSA. For the CDR3, the DNA is TGTGCCAGCAGCTTATGGGGAGGGAACACTGAAGCTTTCTTT. Its protein is CASSLWGGNTEAFF.

The chain joins TRBV27 to TRBJ2-5, with 9 bases aligning to TRBD2. J gave up 5 bases and V 5 bases, and 3 bases lay outside the gene matches. This CDR3 spans 13 amino acids. Germline lookup yields CDR1 MNHEY and CDR2 SMNVEV (reference sequence). CDR3 sequence (DNA): TGTGCCAGCAGTCTAGCGGGAAAGGAGACCCAGTACTTC. It yields the protein CASSLAGKETQYF.

The chain uses TRBV18 and TRBJ1-4; D might be TRBD1 (6 bases). Germline V gives CDR1 KGHSH, CDR2 LQKENI. The CDR3 covers 13 residues. V shed 6 bases and J shed 7 bases, with 12 bases lying between them. The CDR3 bases are TGTGCCAGCTCGTCAGGGGCCGGTGAAAAACTGTTTTTT. Its translation is CASSSGAGEKLFF. Using reference TRBV18 and TRBJ1-4 for the parts outside the CDR3, the full variable domain is NAGVMQNPRHLVRRRGQEARLRCSPMKGHSHVYWYRQLPEEGLKFMVYLQKENIIDESGMPKERFSAEFPKEGPSILRIQQVVRGDSAAYFCASSSGAGEKLFFGSGTQLSVL.

The rearrangement links TRBV7-8 to TRBJ2-7, with TRBD1 matching over 7 bases. Germline loops: CDR1 SGHVS, CDR2 FQNEAQ. There are 14 residues in the CDR3. V lost 5 bases, J lost 5 bases, and 9 bases stayed unmatched. CDR3 in amino acids: CASSATGEGHEQYF. The CDR3 DNA reads TGTGCCAGCAGCGCAACAGGGGAAGGTCACGAGCAGTACTTC.

The rearrangement joins TRBV18 to TRBJ2-1; TRBD2 is a possible D gene (5 bases). There are 13 residues in the CDR3. Germline loops: CDR1 KGHSH, CDR2 LQKENI. V lost 2 bases and J 8 bases, leaving 10 bases between the germline ends. This chain's CDR3 is CASSPYREDEQFF. Here the CDR3 DNA reads TGTGCCAGCTCACCATATCGGGAAGATGAGCAGTTCTTC.

The chain carries TRBV18 and TRBJ2-5; D is uncertain. Germline V gives CDR1 KGHSH, CDR2 LQKENI. This CDR3 has 14 residues. Trimming left V 2 bases short and J 5 bases short, with 12 bases between. The CDR3 nucleotides are TGTGCCAGCTCACCAATCAACCCCCAGGAGACCCAGTACTTC. Protein sequence: CASSPINPQETQYF.

Only a few counts were recorded for this clone. The rearrangement uses TRBV5-1 and TRBJ2-5; D is perhaps TRBD2 (5 bases). CDR1 is SGHRS, CDR2 YFSETQ, per germline. This CDR3 has 15 residues. Trimming stripped 3 bases from V and 2 bases from J, with 14 bases between. CDR3 amino acids: CASSSGITIQETQYF. DNA for the CDR3: TGCGCCAGCAGCTCCGGGATCACTATTCAAGAGACCCAGTACTTC. Based on the CDR3 plus reference TRBV5-1 and TRBJ2-5, the full variable domain is KAGVTQTPRYLIKTRGQQVTLSCSPISGHRSVSWYQQTPGQGLQFLFEYFSETQRNKGNFPGRFSGRQFSNSRSEMNVSTLELGDSALYLCASSSGITIQETQYFGPGTRLLVL.

The J gene is TRBJ1-5, the V gene TRBV2; D might be TRBD1 (6 bases). Germline values: CDR1 SNHLY, CDR2 FYNNEI. The length of the CDR3 is 15 residues. V was trimmed by 5 bases and J by 2 bases, leaving 13 bases between them. The CDR3 DNA reads as TGTGCCAGCAGTCACCGGGACAAACGCAATCAGCCCCAGCATTTT. Its translation is CASSHRDKRNQPQHF.

The rearrangement joins TRBV15 to TRBJ1-5; possible D gene TRBD1, 5 bases. Germline V gene sequence: CDR1 LNHNV, CDR2 YYDKDF (reference sequence). The CDR3 is made up of 15 amino acids. Trimming shortened V by 5 bases and J by 2 bases, and 13 bases separated the two germline ends. CDR3 residues: CATSSGYEGNQPQHF. Written as DNA, the CDR3 is TGTGCCACCAGCTCAGGGTATGAAGGCAATCAGCCCCAGCATTTT. The complete variable domain, with remaining parts taken from reference TRBV15 and TRBJ1-5, reads DAMVIQNPRYQVTQFGKPVTLSCSQTLNHNVMYWYQQKSSQAPKLLFHYYDKDFNNEADTPDNFQSRRPNTSFCFLDIRSPGLGDTAMYLCATSSGYEGNQPQHFGDGTRLSIL.

The V and J genes are TRBV4-2 and TRBJ2-2; 9 positions agree with TRBD2. The CDR3 consists of 18 residues. Germline-derived CDR1 and CDR2 are LGHNA and YNFKEQ. The ends lost 1 base at V and 3 bases at J; junction bases unmatched: 9. The CDR3 coding sequence is TGTGCCAGCAGCCAAGTAGGGCTAGCGGGACTTTACACCGGGGAGCTGTTTTTT. This gives the protein CASSQVGLAGLYTGELFF.

The chain uses TRBV7-3 and TRBJ2-7; TRBD2 agrees at 7 bases. CDR1 and CDR2 (germline): SGHTA, FQGTGA. V was pared by 5 bases and J by 1 base, with 8 bases of the junction left unmatched. This CDR3 has 15 amino acids. This CDR3 is CASSPVGRPSYEQYF. CDR3 DNA sequence: TGTGCCAGCAGCCCAGTCGGGAGGCCGTCCTACGAGCAGTACTTC.

J is TRBJ2-1 and V is TRBV7-8, with D maybe TRBD2 (6 bases). The V gene's germline CDR1 is SGHVS and CDR2 FQNEAQ. The CDR3 covers 15 residues. The V gene lost 5 bases and the J gene lost 7 bases, with 18 bases spanning the gap. In DNA form, the CDR3 reads TGTGCCAGCAGCCCGACCGCGGGACTCAGTAATGAGCAGTTCTTC. Protein: CASSPTAGLSNEQFF.

This clone occurred once. Here the CDR3 DNA reads TGTGCCAGTAGAAACAGGGACGGCACTAATGAAAAACTGTTTTTT. This sequence encodes CASRNRDGTNEKLFF. J is TRBJ1-4 and V is TRBV19; TRBD1 might be the D (6 bases). CDR3 size: 15 residues. V was pared by 6 bases and J by 2 bases, with 13 bases between. The germline V gene has CDR1 LNHDA and CDR2 SQIVND (reference sequence).

The J gene is TRBJ1-4, the V gene TRBV7-3, with D perhaps TRBD1 (5 bases). The CDR3 is 15 amino acids. Trimming left V 8 bases short and J 2 bases short, with 15 bases between. Germline loops: CDR1 SGHTA, CDR2 FQGTGA. CDR3 DNA: TGTGCCAGCCGCGCGGGGGTGAGCACTAATGAAAAACTGTTTTTT. It specifies CASRAGVSTNEKLFF.

This clone has only a few counts. This rearrangement joins TRBV7-3 to TRBJ2-1; 8 bases map to TRBD2. The CDR3 runs to 13 residues. Trimming removed 1 base from V and 9 bases from J; junction bases left unmatched: 2. CDR1 and CDR2 from the germline V gene are SGHTA and FQGTGA. The CDR3 nucleotides are TGTGCCAGCAGCTTAATACGGGAGGGTGAGCAGTTCTTC. It codes for CASSLIREGEQFF. The full variable domain, completed using reference TRBV7-3 and TRBJ2-1, is GAGVSQTPSNKVTEKGKYVELRCDPISGHTALYWYRQSLGQGPEFLIYFQGTGAADDSGLPNDRFFAVRPEGSVSTLKIQRTERGDSAVYLCASSLIREGEQFFGPGTRLTVL.

This sequence joins TRBV29-1 and TRBJ1-2; D remains ambiguous. The V end lost 7 bases, the J end lost 0 bases, and 24 bases lay between the germline ends. This CDR3 is 17 amino acids long. Germline V gene data show CDR1 as SQVTM and CDR2 as ANQGSEA. CDR3 in amino acids: CSAKIGVDGGANYGYTF. CDR3 coding DNA: TGCAGCGCCAAAATCGGGGTGGACGGAGGAGCTAACTATGGCTACACCTTC. Combining the CDR3 with reference TRBV29-1 and TRBJ1-2 gives the whole variable domain SAVISQKPSRDICQRGTSLTIQCQVDSQVTMMFWYRQQPGQSLTLIATANQGSEATYESGFVIDKFPISRPNLTFSTLTVSNMSPEDSSIYLCSAKIGVDGGANYGYTFGSGTRLTVV.

This sequence joins TRBV19 and TRBJ2-3; TRBD2 agrees at 9 bases. CDR1 is LNHDA, CDR2 SQIVND, per germline (reference sequence). CDR3 length: 17 amino acids. The junction had 11 bases not matched to a gene; V was cut back by 3 bases and J by 4 bases. CDR3 in DNA: TGTGCCAGTAGTATTGTGATAGGAGCGGGAGGCGCAGATACGCAGTATTTT. This encodes CASSIVIGAGGADTQYF.

The V gene is TRBV4-2, the J gene TRBJ2-7, with 7 bases that match TRBD2. CDR1 and CDR2 (germline): LGHNA, YNFKEQ. CDR3 length: 14 amino acids. V shed 0 bases and J 5 bases; nucleotides not matched to a gene: 4. The CDR3 here is CASSQEGTKHEQYF. The CDR3 coding sequence is TGTGCCAGCAGCCAAGAAGGGACTAAGCACGAGCAGTACTTC.

This clone was detected once. J is TRBJ2-7 and V is TRBV7-9, with TRBD1 as a possible D gene (7 bases). CDR3 length: 14 residues. CDR1 and CDR2 (germline): SEHNR, FQNEAQ (reference sequence). The V end lost 5 bases, the J end lost 2 bases, and 13 bases lay between the germline ends. CDR3 bases: TGTGCCAGCAGCCAAGGGGGCGGGGCCTACGAGCAGTACTTC. It translates to CASSQGGGAYEQYF.

This rearrangement joins TRBV7-6 to TRBJ2-5, with 11 bases that match TRBD1. CDR3 size: 15 residues. Per germline, CDR1 SGHVS and CDR2 FNYEAQ. V gave up 6 bases and J gave up 4 bases; unmatched junction bases: 7. The CDR3 bases are TGTGCCAGCAGTGCCGGGACAGGGGGAGGAGAGACCCAGTACTTC. Its protein is CASSAGTGGGETQYF.

This chain uses TRBV29-1 with TRBJ1-1; 10 bases fit TRBD1. The CDR3 sequence is 12 residues long. Unmatched junction bases numbered 1, after V lost 6 bases and J lost 3 bases. Germline V gene sequence: CDR1 SQVTM, CDR2 ANQGSEA. The CDR3 is CSVGQGDTEAFF. CDR3 nucleotides: TGCAGCGTCGGACAGGGGGACACTGAAGCTTTCTTT.